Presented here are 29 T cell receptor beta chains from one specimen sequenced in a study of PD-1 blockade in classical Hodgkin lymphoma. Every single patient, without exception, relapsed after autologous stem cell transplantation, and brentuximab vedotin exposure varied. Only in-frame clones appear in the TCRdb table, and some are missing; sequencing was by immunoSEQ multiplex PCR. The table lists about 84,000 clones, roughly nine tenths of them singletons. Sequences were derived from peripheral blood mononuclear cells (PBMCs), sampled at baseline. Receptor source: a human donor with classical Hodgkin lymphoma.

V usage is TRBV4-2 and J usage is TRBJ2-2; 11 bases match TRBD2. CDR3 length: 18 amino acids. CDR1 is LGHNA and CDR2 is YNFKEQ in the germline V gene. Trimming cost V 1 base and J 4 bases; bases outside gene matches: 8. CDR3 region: CASSQGLLAGDPTGELFF. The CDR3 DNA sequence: TGTGCCAGCAGCCAAGGTCTACTAGCGGGAGATCCCACCGGGGAGCTGTTTTTT.

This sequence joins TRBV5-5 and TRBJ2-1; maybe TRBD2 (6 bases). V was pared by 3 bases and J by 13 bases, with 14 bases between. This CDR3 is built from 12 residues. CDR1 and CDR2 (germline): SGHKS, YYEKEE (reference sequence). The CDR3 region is CASSSGLTVQFF. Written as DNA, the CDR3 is TGTGCCAGCAGCTCGGGACTCACTGTACAGTTCTTC.

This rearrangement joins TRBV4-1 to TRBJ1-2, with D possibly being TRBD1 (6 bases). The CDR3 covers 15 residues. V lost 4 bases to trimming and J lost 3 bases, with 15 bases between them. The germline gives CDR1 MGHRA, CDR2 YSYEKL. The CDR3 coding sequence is TGCGCCAGCAGCCCCGAGGCGTCAGGGGACTATGGCTACACCTTC. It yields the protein CASSPEASGDYGYTF.

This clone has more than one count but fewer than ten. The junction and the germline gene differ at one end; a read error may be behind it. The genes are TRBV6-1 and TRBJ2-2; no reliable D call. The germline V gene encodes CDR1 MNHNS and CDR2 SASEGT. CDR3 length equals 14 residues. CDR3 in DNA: TGTGCCAGCAGTGTTGAACGCTACACGGGGGAGCTGTTTTTT. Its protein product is CASSVERYTGELFF.

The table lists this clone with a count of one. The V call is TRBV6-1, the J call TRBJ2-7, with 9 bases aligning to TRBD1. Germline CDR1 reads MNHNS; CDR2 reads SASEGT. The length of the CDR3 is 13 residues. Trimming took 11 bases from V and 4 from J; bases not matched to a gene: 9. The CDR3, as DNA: TGTGCCGGCTCCGGGACAGGGATGTACGAGCAGTACTTC. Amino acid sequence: CAGSGTGMYEQYF.

The CDR3 DNA reads TGCGCCAGCAGCGAAGGAGGGACTAGGACAGATACGCAGTATTTT. Protein: CASSEGGTRTDTQYF. This chain links TRBV4-3 with TRBJ2-3, with TRBD2 identical over 8 bases. J lost 3 bases, V lost 5 bases, and 7 bases had no gene match. This CDR3 is built from 15 residues. Per the germline V gene, CDR1 is LGHNA and CDR2 is YSLEER.

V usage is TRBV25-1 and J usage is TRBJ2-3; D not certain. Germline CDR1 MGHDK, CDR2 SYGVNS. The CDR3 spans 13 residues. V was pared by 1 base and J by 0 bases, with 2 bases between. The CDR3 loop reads CASSEWSTDTQYF. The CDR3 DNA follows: TGTGCCAGCAGTGAATGGAGCACAGATACGCAGTATTTT.

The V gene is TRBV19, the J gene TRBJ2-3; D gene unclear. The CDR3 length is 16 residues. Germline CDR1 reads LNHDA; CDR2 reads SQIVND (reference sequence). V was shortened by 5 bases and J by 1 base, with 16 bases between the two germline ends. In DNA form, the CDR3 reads TGTGCCAGTAGTTCTGAGTTGGGCCTAGGCACAGATACGCAGTATTTT. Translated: CASSSELGLGTDTQYF.

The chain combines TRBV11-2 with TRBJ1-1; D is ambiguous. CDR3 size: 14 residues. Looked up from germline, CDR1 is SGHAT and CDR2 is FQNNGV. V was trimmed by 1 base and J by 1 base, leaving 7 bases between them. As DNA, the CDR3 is TGTGCCAGCAGCTTAGGGCAGACGAACACTGAAGCTTTCTTT. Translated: CASSLGQTNTEAFF.

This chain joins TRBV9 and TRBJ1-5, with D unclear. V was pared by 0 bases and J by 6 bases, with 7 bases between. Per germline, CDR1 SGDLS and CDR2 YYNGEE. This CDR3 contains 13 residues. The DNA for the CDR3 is TGTGCCAGCAGCGTAGGTAAGGTTCAGCCCCAGCATTTT. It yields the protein CASSVGKVQPQHF.

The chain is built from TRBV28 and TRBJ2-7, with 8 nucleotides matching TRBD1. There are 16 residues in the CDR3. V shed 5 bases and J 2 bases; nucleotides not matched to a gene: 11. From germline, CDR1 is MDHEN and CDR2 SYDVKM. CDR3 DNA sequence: TGTGCCAGCAGTCGCCGACAGGGGATAATAGCCTACGAGCAGTACTTC. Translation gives CASSRRQGIIAYEQYF.

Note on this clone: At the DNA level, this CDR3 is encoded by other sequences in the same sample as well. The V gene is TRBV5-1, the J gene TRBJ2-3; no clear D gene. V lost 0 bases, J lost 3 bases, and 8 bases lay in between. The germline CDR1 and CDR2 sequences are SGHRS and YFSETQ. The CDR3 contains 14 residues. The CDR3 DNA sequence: TGCGCCAGCAGCTTGGGTGAGGTTACAGATACGCAGTATTTT. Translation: CASSLGEVTDTQYF.

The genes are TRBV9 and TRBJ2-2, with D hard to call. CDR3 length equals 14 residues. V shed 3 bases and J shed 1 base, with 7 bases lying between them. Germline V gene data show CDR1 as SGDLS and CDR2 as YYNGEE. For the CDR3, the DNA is TGTGCCAGCAGCGCAAGTCAGAACACCGGGGAGCTGTTTTTT. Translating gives CASSASQNTGELFF.

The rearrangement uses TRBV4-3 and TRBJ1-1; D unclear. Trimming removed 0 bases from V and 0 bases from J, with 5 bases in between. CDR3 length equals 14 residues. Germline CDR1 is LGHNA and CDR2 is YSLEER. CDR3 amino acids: CASSQDWMNTEAFF. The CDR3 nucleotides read TGCGCCAGCAGCCAAGATTGGATGAACACTGAAGCTTTCTTT.

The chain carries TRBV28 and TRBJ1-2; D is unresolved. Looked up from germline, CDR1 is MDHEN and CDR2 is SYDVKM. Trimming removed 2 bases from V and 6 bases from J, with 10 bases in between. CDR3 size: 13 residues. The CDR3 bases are TGTGCCAGCAGTTTAAAGGAGCAAGATGGCTACACCTTC. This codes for CASSLKEQDGYTF.

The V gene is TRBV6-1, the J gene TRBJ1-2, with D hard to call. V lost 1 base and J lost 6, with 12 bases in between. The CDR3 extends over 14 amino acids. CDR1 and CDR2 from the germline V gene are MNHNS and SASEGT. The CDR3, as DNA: TGTGCCAGCAGTGAAGTAACCCGGTGGGATGGCTACACCTTC. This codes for CASSEVTRWDGYTF.

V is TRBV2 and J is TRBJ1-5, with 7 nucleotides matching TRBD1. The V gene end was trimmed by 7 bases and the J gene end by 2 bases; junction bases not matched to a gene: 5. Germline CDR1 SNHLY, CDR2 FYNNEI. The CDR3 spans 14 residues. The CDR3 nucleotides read TGTGCCAGCAAAGGGCAGGGGGGCAATCAGCCCCAGCATTTT. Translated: CASKGQGGNQPQHF.

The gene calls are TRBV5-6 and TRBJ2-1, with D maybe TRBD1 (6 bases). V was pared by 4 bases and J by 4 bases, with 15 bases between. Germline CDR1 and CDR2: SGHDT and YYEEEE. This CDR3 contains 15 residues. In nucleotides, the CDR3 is TGTGCCAGCAGCCAGGGGTTAGACAGGTACAATGAGCAGTTCTTC. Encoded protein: CASSQGLDRYNEQFF.

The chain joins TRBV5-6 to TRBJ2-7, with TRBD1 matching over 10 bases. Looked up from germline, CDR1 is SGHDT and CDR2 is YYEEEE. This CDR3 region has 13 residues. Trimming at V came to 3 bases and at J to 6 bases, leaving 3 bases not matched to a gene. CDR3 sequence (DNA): TGTGCCAGCAGCTGGACAGGGGGATCCGAGCAGTACTTC. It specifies CASSWTGGSEQYF.

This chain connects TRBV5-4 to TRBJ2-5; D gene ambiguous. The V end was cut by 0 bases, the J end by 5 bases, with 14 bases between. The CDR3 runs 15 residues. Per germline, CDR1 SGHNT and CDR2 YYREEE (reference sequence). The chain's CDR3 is CASSLDDWGMETQYF. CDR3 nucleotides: TGTGCCAGCAGCTTGGATGATTGGGGAATGGAGACCCAGTACTTC.

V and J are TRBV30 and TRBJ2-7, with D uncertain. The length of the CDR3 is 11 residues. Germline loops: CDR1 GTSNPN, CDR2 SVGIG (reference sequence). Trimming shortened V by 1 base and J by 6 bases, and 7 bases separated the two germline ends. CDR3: CAWSAPSEQYF. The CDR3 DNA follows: TGTGCCTGGAGTGCCCCTAGCGAGCAGTACTTC.

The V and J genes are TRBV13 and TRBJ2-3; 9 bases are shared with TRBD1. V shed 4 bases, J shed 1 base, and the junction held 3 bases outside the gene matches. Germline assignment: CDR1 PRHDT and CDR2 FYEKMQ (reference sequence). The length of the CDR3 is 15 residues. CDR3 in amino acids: CASSSWTGGTDTQYF. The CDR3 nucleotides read TGTGCCAGCAGCTCTTGGACAGGGGGCACAGATACGCAGTATTTT. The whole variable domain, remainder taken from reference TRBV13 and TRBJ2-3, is AAGVIQSPRHLIKEKRETATLKCYPIPRHDTVYWYQQGPGQDPQFLISFYEKMQSDKGSIPDRFSAQQFSDYHSELNMSSLELGDSALYFCASSSWTGGTDTQYFGPGTRLTVL.

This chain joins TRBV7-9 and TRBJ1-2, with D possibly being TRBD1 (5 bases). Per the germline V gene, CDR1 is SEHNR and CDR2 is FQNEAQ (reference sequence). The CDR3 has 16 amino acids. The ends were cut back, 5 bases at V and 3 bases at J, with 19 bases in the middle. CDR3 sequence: CASSPGTHLADYGYTF. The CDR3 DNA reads TGTGCCAGCAGCCCGGGGACCCACCTTGCGGACTATGGCTACACCTTC.

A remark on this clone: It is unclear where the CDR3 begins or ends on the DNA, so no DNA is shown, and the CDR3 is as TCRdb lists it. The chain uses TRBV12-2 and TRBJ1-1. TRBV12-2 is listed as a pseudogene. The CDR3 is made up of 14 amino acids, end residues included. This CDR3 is CASRGWARGTEAFF.

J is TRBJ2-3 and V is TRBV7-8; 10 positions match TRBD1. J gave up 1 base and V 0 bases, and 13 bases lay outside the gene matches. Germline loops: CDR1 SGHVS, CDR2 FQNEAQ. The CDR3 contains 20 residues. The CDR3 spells CASSLADFRPGTGGTDTQYF. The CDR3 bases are TGTGCCAGCAGCTTAGCGGACTTCCGCCCCGGGACAGGGGGCACAGATACGCAGTATTTT.

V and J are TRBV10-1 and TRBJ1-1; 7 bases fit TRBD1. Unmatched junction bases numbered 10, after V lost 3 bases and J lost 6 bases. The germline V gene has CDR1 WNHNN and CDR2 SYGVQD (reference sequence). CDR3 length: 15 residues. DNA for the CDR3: TGCGCCAGCAGTGACCCGGCAGGGGGGCGCGCTGAAGCTTTCTTT. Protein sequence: CASSDPAGGRAEAFF.

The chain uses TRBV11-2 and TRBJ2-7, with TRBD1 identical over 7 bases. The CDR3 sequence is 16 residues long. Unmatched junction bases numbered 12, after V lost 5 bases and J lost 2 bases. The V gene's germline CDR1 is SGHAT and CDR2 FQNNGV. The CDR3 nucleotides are TGTGCCAGCAGCCTTCTAGGTCTCGACAGGGCCTACGAGCAGTACTTC. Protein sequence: CASSLLGLDRAYEQYF. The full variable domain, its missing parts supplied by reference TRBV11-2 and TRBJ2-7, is EAGVAQSPRYKIIEKRQSVAFWCNPISGHATLYWYQQILGQGPKLLIQFQNNGVVDDSQLPKDRFSAERLKGVDSTLKIQPAKLEDSAVYLCASSLLGLDRAYEQYFGPGTRLTVT.

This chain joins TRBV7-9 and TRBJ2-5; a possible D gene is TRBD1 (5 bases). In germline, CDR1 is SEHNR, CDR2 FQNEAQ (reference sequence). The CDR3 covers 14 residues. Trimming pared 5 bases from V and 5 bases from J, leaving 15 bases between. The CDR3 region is CASSTLQGRETQYF. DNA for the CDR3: TGTGCCAGCAGCACTCTGCAGGGTAGGGAGACCCAGTACTTC.

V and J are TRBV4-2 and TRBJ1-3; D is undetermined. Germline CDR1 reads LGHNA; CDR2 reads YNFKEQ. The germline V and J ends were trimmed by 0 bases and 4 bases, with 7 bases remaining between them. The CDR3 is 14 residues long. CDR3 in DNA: TGTGCCAGCAGCCAAGAATTCGGAGGAAACACCATATATTTT. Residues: CASSQEFGGNTIYF.